Shown below are 29 T cell receptor beta chains from a single sample sequenced in a study of T cell changes during pregnancy in multiple sclerosis. Clones were sequenced by immunoSEQ multiplex PCR, and TCRdb holds only the in-frame ones, with some missing. Among some 85,000 clones, 80% to 95% were seen once, and the ten largest hold around 0.75%. The sample consisted of peripheral blood, taken in the second trimester of pregnancy. The receptors come from a female donor in good health, enrolled as a control in a pregnancy study.

DNA for the CDR3: TGCGCCAGCAGCCTCTGGACAGGGCCCCAAGAGACCCAGTACTTC. As protein: CASSLWTGPQETQYF. The rearrangement joins TRBV4-3 to TRBJ2-5; 8 nucleotides match TRBD1. The CDR3 spans 15 residues. In germline, CDR1 is LGHNA, CDR2 YSLEER. V shed 4 bases, J shed 1 base, and the junction held 5 bases outside the gene matches.

This clone was recorded once. V usage is TRBV6-1 and J usage is TRBJ1-3; 9 nucleotides match TRBD1. V lost 3 bases and J lost 5; bases outside the gene matches: 14. This CDR3 has 18 amino acids. Germline V gene lookup returns CDR1 MNHNS and CDR2 SASEGT. For the CDR3, the DNA is TGTGCCAGCAGTGAGGGACAGGGTCGATTGAGGTCTAGAAACACCATATATTTT. Translated: CASSEGQGRLRSRNTIYF.

V usage is TRBV18 and J usage is TRBJ1-2; 8 bases match TRBD1. The ends lost 6 bases at V and 8 bases at J; junction bases unmatched: 11. The CDR3 has 14 residues. Germline V gene data show CDR1 as KGHSH and CDR2 as LQKENI. CDR3 sequence reads: CASSQNDRGSGYTF. Here the CDR3 DNA reads TGTGCCAGCTCCCAAAATGACAGGGGTAGCGGCTACACCTTC.

The chain recombines TRBV6-1 with TRBJ1-1; D gene unclear. In germline, CDR1 is MNHNS, CDR2 SASEGT. This CDR3 comprises 12 residues. The germline V and J ends were trimmed by 10 bases and 2 bases, with 11 bases remaining between them. CDR3 sequence (DNA): TGTGCCACCGAAAGAGGAAACACTGAAGCTTTCTTT. Protein sequence: CATERGNTEAFF.

The J gene is TRBJ2-1, the V gene TRBV5-4, with 8 bases matching TRBD2. The trim removed 2 bases at V and 3 bases at J, leaving 10 bases unmatched. This CDR3 region has 17 residues. The germline gives CDR1 SGHNT, CDR2 YYREEE (reference sequence). The DNA for the CDR3 is TGTGCCAGCAGCTTAATACACGGGGGGGCTTACTACAATGAGCAGTTCTTC. This encodes CASSLIHGGAYYNEQFF.

The chain combines TRBV10-3 with TRBJ1-2, with D possibly TRBD1 on 5 matching bases. V dropped 6 bases and J dropped 8 bases, with 22 bases sitting between them. Germline V gene data show CDR1 as ENHRY and CDR2 as SYGVKD. The CDR3 sequence is 15 residues long. The CDR3 reads CAISSTLGQGEGYTF. In DNA form, the CDR3 reads TGTGCCATCAGCTCTACCCTGGGGCAGGGTGAAGGCTACACCTTC.

The rearrangement uses TRBV19 and TRBJ2-2, with 8 bases aligning to TRBD2. The germline gives CDR1 LNHDA, CDR2 SQIVND (reference sequence). V gave up 5 bases and J gave up 4 bases; unmatched junction bases: 6. There are 15 residues in the CDR3. The CDR3, as DNA: TGTGCCAGTAGTCCCTCGGGGGGGGGCACCGGGGAGCTGTTTTTT. As protein: CASSPSGGGTGELFF.

This clone showed up just once. The chain has TRBV25-1 and TRBJ2-3; tentative D call: TRBD2 (5 bases). V lost 5 bases and J lost 2, with 14 bases in between. Germline-derived CDR1 and CDR2 are MGHDK and SYGVNS. The CDR3 covers 15 residues. Here the CDR3 reads CASSSEGRITDTQYF. The CDR3 nucleotides read TGTGCCAGCAGTAGTGAGGGCCGTATCACAGATACGCAGTATTTT.

The chain is built from TRBV5-4 and TRBJ2-7; TRBD2 aligns across 15 bases. Germline assignment: CDR1 SGHNT and CDR2 YYREEE (reference sequence). J lost 0 bases, V lost 4 bases, and 8 bases had no gene match. The CDR3 is 18 residues long. CDR3 nucleotides: TGTGCCAGCAGCGGGGGACTAGCGGGGGGCTTAGTCTCCTACGAGCAGTACTTC. Translating gives CASSGGLAGGLVSYEQYF.

Here the CDR3 DNA reads TGCACCCGGGAGGGGTCTGAAGCTTTCTTT. Encoded protein: CTREGSEAFF. The J gene is TRBJ1-1, the V gene TRBV20-1; D perhaps matches TRBD1 (5 bases). There are 10 residues in the CDR3. Germline lookup yields CDR1 DFQATT and CDR2 SNEGSKA (reference sequence).

The chain has TRBV4-1 and TRBJ1-1; D uncertain. This CDR3 comprises 14 residues. CDR1 is MGHRA and CDR2 is YSYEKL in the germline V gene. The V end was cut by 0 bases, the J end by 1 base, with 6 bases between. Here the CDR3 DNA reads TGCGCCAGCAGCCAAGATCCGGGGAACACTGAAGCTTTCTTT. Translating gives CASSQDPGNTEAFF.

This chain joins TRBV27 and TRBJ1-1; perhaps TRBD1 as D (5 bases). Germline loops: CDR1 MNHEY, CDR2 SMNVEV (reference sequence). With 4 bases removed from V and 4 bases from J, the gap between germline ends came to 13 bases. CDR3 size: 14 residues. DNA for the CDR3: TGTGCCAGCAGTTGGGGACTGGGGACCACTGAAGCTTTCTTT. As protein: CASSWGLGTTEAFF.

The rearrangement links TRBV2 to TRBJ2-7, with a weak D call TRBD1 (7 bases). The ends were cut back, 7 bases at V and 4 bases at J, with 20 bases in the middle. This CDR3 spans 15 amino acids. Germline V CDR1 and CDR2: SNHLY, FYNNEI. CDR3 nucleotides: TGTGCCAGCACAGGGGGGTCAGGGCGCCTTTACGAGCAGTACTTC. Protein product: CASTGGSGRLYEQYF. The whole variable domain, filled in from reference TRBV2 and TRBJ2-7, reads EPEVTQTPSHQVTQMGQEVILRCVPISNHLYFYWYRQILGQKVEFLVSFYNNEISEKSEIFDDQFSVERPDGSNFTLKIRSTKLEDSAMYFCASTGGSGRLYEQYFGPGTRLTVT.

This rearrangement joins TRBV19 to TRBJ2-3; 8 nucleotides agree with TRBD1. This CDR3 spans 14 amino acids. Trimming took 5 bases from V and 4 from J; bases not matched to a gene: 5. Germline V gene sequence: CDR1 LNHDA, CDR2 SQIVND (reference sequence). CDR3 in amino acids: CASSGRQGPDTQYF. The CDR3 DNA sequence: TGTGCCAGTAGTGGCCGACAGGGGCCAGATACGCAGTATTTT.

This clone is a singleton in its sample. The chain carries TRBV4-3 and TRBJ2-2; D is ambiguous. The CDR3 sequence is 16 residues long. V was cut by 1 base and J by 2 bases, with 11 bases left in between. The germline V gene has CDR1 LGHNA and CDR2 YSLEER. CDR3: CASSQAVLRNTGELFF. Written as DNA, the CDR3 is TGCGCCAGCAGCCAAGCGGTTCTAAGAAACACCGGGGAGCTGTTTTTT.

The V and J genes are TRBV5-1 and TRBJ2-5, with TRBD2 matching 9 bases. The germline CDR1 and CDR2 sequences are SGHRS and YFSETQ. V trimming: 3 bases; J trimming: 2 bases; junction bases outside the gene matches: 2. The CDR3 has 14 residues. The CDR3 protein is CASSYLAGQETQYF. The CDR3 DNA reads TGCGCCAGCAGCTACCTAGCGGGGCAAGAGACCCAGTACTTC. Full variable domain (outside the CDR3, taken from reference TRBV5-1 and TRBJ2-5): KAGVTQTPRYLIKTRGQQVTLSCSPISGHRSVSWYQQTPGQGLQFLFEYFSETQRNKGNFPGRFSGRQFSNSRSEMNVSTLELGDSALYLCASSYLAGQETQYFGPGTRLLVL.

The rearrangement joins TRBV7-9 to TRBJ2-1; TRBD1 agrees at 7 bases. V dropped 1 base and J dropped 2; count of bases not matched to a gene: 2. The CDR3 is 15 residues long. Per the germline V gene, CDR1 is SEHNR and CDR2 is FQNEAQ (reference sequence). CDR3 residues: CASSLGQGPYNEQFF. Written as DNA, the CDR3 is TGTGCCAGCAGCTTAGGACAGGGACCCTACAATGAGCAGTTCTTC. The full variable domain, with the rest looked up from reference TRBV7-9 and TRBJ2-1, is DTGVSQNPRHKITKRGQNVTFRCDPISEHNRLYWYRQTLGQGPEFLTYFQNEAQLEKSRLLSDRFSAERPKGSFSTLEIQRTEQGDSAMYLCASSLGQGPYNEQFFGPGTRLTVL.

The gene calls are TRBV4-3 and TRBJ2-2; perhaps TRBD1 as D (5 bases). The V gene lost 0 bases and the J gene lost 5 bases, with 13 bases spanning the gap. CDR3 length: 16 amino acids. Germline V gene lookup returns CDR1 LGHNA and CDR2 YSLEER. CDR3 sequence: CASSQDPGMETGELFF. CDR3 nucleotides: TGCGCCAGCAGCCAAGATCCAGGGATGGAGACCGGGGAGCTGTTTTTT.

The V and J genes are TRBV5-1 and TRBJ2-2, with D hard to call. The V end lost 5 bases, the J end lost 2 bases, and 10 bases lay between the germline ends. Germline CDR1 SGHRS, CDR2 YFSETQ. CDR3 length: 14 residues. The CDR3 region has the DNA TGCGCCAGCAGAGAGTACTTTAACACCGGGGAGCTGTTTTTT. Its protein product is CASREYFNTGELFF.

This clone was counted a few times. This chain uses TRBV2 with TRBJ1-1; 11 positions match TRBD1. V shed 8 bases, J shed 3 bases, and the junction held 2 bases outside the gene matches. This CDR3 comprises 13 residues. Germline CDR1 SNHLY, CDR2 FYNNEI. The CDR3 loop is CASGDRGDTEAFF. CDR3 in DNA: TGTGCCAGCGGGGACAGGGGGGACACTGAAGCTTTCTTT.

J is TRBJ2-1 and V is TRBV30, with TRBD2 matching 7 bases. The CDR3 spans 13 residues. V shed 3 bases, J shed 6 bases, and the junction held 5 bases outside the gene matches. Germline V lookup: CDR1 GTSNPN, CDR2 SVGIG (reference sequence). The CDR3 loop reads CAWSGASGNEQFF. The CDR3 DNA is TGTGCCTGGAGCGGGGCTAGCGGCAATGAGCAGTTCTTC. Combining the CDR3 with reference TRBV30 and TRBJ2-1 gives the whole variable domain SQTIHQWPATLVQPVGSPLSLECTVEGTSNPNLYWYRQAAGRGLQLLFYSVGIGQISSEVPQNLSASRPQDRQFILSSKKLLLSDSGFYLCAWSGASGNEQFFGPGTRLTVL.

J is TRBJ1-6 and V is TRBV19; TRBD1 matches at 12 bases. CDR1 and CDR2 from the germline V gene are LNHDA and SQIVND (reference sequence). The CDR3 is 12 amino acids. V dropped 10 bases and J dropped 13; count of bases not matched to a gene: 5. CDR3 amino acids: CATRDRGLPLHF. CDR3 nucleotides: TGTGCCACCCGGGACAGGGGGCTCCCCCTCCACTTT.

This clone appeared a single time. The DNA is left out, because the CDR3 cannot be placed on it with certainty; the CDR3 is given as TCRdb lists it. The chain uses TRBV1 and TRBJ2-7; TRBD2, the D gene given by the table, was not confirmed from the DNA. TRBV1 is annotated as a pseudogene. The CDR3 has 16 amino acids, counting both end residues. The CDR3 region is CTSSQDWASGSYEQYF.

This chain links TRBV7-6 with TRBJ2-1, with TRBD2 identical over 8 bases. The CDR3 has 16 residues. After removal of 2 bases from V and 6 bases from J, the junction contained 9 bases not matched to a gene. Germline assignment: CDR1 SGHVS and CDR2 FNYEAQ. The CDR3 region is CASSLFYRGGINEQFF. The CDR3 DNA reads as TGTGCCAGCAGCTTATTTTATCGGGGGGGGATCAATGAGCAGTTCTTC.

The CDR3 DNA sequence: TGTGCCAGCAGTGAATATTACAATCAGCCCCAGCATTTT. Amino acid sequence: CASSEYYNQPQHF. V and J are TRBV6-1 and TRBJ1-5; no clear D. Per the germline V gene, CDR1 is MNHNS and CDR2 is SASEGT. With 2 bases removed from V and 3 bases from J, the gap between germline ends came to 5 bases. The CDR3 has 13 amino acids.

CDR3 protein: CASSETVEQYF. DNA of the CDR3: TGTGCCAGCAGTGAGACTGTCGAGCAGTACTTC. The chain couples TRBV2 to TRBJ2-7; D gene uncertain. Germline CDR1 and CDR2: SNHLY and FYNNEI. This CDR3 has 11 residues. Trimming took off 3 bases at V and 6 bases at J, with 6 bases between the two ends.

The genes are TRBV5-4 and TRBJ1-1; possible D gene TRBD1, 5 bases. V lost 0 bases to trimming and J lost 4 bases, with 10 bases between them. This CDR3 is 14 amino acids long. The germline gives CDR1 SGHNT, CDR2 YYREEE (reference sequence). CDR3: CASSLAGIITEAFF. The CDR3 DNA reads as TGTGCCAGCAGCTTGGCAGGGATAATCACTGAAGCTTTCTTT.

This sequence joins TRBV18 and TRBJ1-1; D might be TRBD1 (6 bases). V dropped 5 bases and J dropped 7 bases, with 20 bases sitting between them. This CDR3 comprises 15 residues. The germline V gene encodes CDR1 KGHSH and CDR2 LQKENI. The CDR3 reads CASSTSNSGVIEAFF. The CDR3 DNA is TGTGCCAGCTCAACCTCAAACTCAGGGGTCATTGAAGCTTTCTTT.

CDR3 sequence reads: CASSPVTTHGYTF. CDR3 nucleotides: TGTGCCAGCAGCCCGGTTACTACCCATGGCTACACCTTC. The chain joins TRBV5-4 to TRBJ1-2; D gene uncertain. Germline V CDR1 and CDR2: SGHNT, YYREEE (reference sequence). The CDR3 contains 13 residues. With 4 bases removed from V and 6 bases from J, the gap between germline ends came to 13 bases.